This TCR beta chain was identified during a study of response to subunit inactivated influenza vaccine. The CDR3 is made up of 13 amino acids. V was cut by 3 bases and J by 5 bases, with 10 bases left in between. TCRdb called the RT-PCR reads again in MiXCR, with one record for every CDR3 protein. The sample has 430,000 or so distinct CDR3 sequences; approximately 11% are singletons. In this sample, this clonotype turned up many times. The receptor's source is a man in his fifties or sixties who received an inactivated influenza vaccine. The chain uses TRBV12-3 or TRBV12-4 and TRBJ2-5, with D perhaps TRBD1 (6 bases). This sample comprised PBMCs from blood, obtained more than 35 days after vaccination. CDR3 protein: CASSFRQAETQYF. CDR3 sequence (DNA): TGTGCCAGCAGTTTCCGACAGGCCGAGACCCAGTACTTC.